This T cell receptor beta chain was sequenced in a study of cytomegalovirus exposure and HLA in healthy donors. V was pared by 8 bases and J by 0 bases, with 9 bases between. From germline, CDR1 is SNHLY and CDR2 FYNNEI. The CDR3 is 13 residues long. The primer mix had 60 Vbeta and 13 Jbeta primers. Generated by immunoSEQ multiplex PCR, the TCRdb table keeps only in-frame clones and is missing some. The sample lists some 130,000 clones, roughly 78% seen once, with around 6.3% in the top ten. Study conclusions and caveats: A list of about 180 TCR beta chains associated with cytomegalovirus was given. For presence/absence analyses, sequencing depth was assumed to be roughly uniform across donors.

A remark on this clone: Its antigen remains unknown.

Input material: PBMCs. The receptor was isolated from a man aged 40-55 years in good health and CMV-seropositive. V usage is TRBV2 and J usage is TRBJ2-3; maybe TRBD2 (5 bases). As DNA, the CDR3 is TGTGCCAGCGGACCGGGAAGCACAGATACGCAGTATTTT. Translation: CASGPGSTDTQYF.